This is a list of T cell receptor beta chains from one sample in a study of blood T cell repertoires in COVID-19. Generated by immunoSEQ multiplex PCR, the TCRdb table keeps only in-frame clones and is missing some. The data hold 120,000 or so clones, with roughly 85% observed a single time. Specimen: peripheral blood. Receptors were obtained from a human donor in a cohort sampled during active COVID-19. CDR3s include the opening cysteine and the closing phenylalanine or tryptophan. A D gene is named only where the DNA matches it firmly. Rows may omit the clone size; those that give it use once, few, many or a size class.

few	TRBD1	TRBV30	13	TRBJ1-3	TGTGCCTGCTGGGGGGACAGGGGAAACACCATATATTTT	CACWGDRGNTIYF
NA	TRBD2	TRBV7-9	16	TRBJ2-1	TGTGCCAGCATCGATTCGGGGGGAAGGTCCTACAATGAGCAGTTCTTC	CASIDSGGRSYNEQFF
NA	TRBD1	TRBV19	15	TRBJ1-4	TGTGCCAGCAAAACCATGGGACAGGGACATGAAAAACTGTTTTTT	CASKTMGQGHEKLFF
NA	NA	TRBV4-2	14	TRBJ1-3	TGTGCCAGCAGCGTCCAGGGGTCCGGAAACACCATATATTTT	CASSVQGSGNTIYF
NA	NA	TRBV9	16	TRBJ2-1	TGTGCCAGCAGCGGGCTTGGGGGGGGCACCTACAATGAGCAGTTCTTC	CASSGLGGGTYNEQFF
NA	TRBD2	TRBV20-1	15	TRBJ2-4	TGCAGTGCTAGTCCGGGACTAGCATATAAGGACATTCAGTACTTC	CSASPGLAYKDIQYF
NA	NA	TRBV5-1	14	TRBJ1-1	TGCGCCAGCCGGGGAACTCCCCTTGGGACTGAAGCTTTCTTT	CASRGTPLGTEAFF
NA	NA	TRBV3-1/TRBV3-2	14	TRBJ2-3	TGTGCCAGCAGCCAGTCCGTTAGCACAGATACGCAGTATTTT	CASSQSVSTDTQYF
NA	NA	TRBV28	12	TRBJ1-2	TGTGCCAGCAGTTCAGGGATCTATGGCTACACCTTC	CASSSGIYGYTF
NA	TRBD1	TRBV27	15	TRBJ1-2	TGTGCCACCGGTGCAGGGGTGGGACAGATCTATGGCTACACCTTC	CATGAGVGQIYGYTF
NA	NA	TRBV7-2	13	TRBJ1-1	TGTGCCAGCAGCCCTCTAATGAACACTGAAGCTTTCTTT	CASSPLMNTEAFF
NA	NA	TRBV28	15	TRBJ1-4	TGTGCCAGCAAAAGATGGGGGCCGACTAATGAAAAACTGTTTTTT	CASKRWGPTNEKLFF
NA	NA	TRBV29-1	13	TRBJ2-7	TGCAGCGTTGTCAGGCCTACCTCCTACGAGCAGTACTTC	CSVVRPTSYEQYF
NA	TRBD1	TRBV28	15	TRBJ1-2	TGTGCCAGCAGAGCCGGGATGGGGACAGGGCTTGGCTACACCTTC	CASRAGMGTGLGYTF
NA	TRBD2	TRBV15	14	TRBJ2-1	TGTGCCACCAGCCGAGCGGGAGAATACAATGAGCAGTTCTTC	CATSRAGEYNEQFF
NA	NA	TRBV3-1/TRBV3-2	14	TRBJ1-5	TGTGCCAGCAGCCAAAAACTTAGCAATCAGCCCCAGCATTTT	CASSQKLSNQPQHF
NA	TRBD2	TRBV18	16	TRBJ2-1	TGTGCCAGCTCATTCGGACTAGCGGGGGCGGGGAATGAGCAGTTCTTC	CASSFGLAGAGNEQFF
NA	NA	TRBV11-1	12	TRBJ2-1	TGTGCCAGCAGCCCCTCCAGCGAGGAGCAGTTCTTC	CASSPSSEEQFF
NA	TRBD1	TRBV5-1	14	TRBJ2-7	TGCGCCAGCAGCTCGGACACAGGGGGCTACGAGCAGTACTTC	CASSSDTGGYEQYF
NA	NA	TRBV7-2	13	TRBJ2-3	TGTGCCAGCAGCCCGGGGATTGCAGATACGCAGTATTTT	CASSPGIADTQYF
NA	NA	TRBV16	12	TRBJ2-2	TGTGCCAGCAGAGCTAACCCCGGGGAGCTGTTTTTT	CASRANPGELFF
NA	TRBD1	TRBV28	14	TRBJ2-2	TGTGCCAGCAGCCTCAGACAGGGTTCCGGGGAGCTGTTTTTT	CASSLRQGSGELFF
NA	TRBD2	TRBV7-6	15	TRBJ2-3	TGTGCCAGCAGCTTTGACGGCGGGGGGGCAGATACGCAGTATTTT	CASSFDGGGADTQYF
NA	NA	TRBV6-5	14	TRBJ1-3	TGTGCCAGCAGAGAGACTACAACCCTAGGCACCATATATTTT	CASRETTTLGTIYF
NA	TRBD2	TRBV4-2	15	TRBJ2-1	TGTGCCAGCAGCCCAGGCGGGAGCTCCTACAATGAGCAGTTCTTC	CASSPGGSSYNEQFF
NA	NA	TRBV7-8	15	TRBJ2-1	TGTGCCAGCAGCGAGGACTACAGCTCCTACAATGAGCAGTTCTTC	CASSEDYSSYNEQFF
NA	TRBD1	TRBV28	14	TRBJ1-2	TGTGCCAGCAGCCGGGACAGAGCTAACTATGGCTACACCTTC	CASSRDRANYGYTF
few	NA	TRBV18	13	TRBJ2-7	TGTGCCAGCTCACCGGCAGGATCGGTCGAGCAGTACTTC	CASSPAGSVEQYF
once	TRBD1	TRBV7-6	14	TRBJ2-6	TGTGCCAGCAGCCCACAGGGGAAGCCCAACGTCCTGACTTTC	CASSPQGKPNVLTF
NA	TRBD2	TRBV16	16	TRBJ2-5	TGTGCCAGCAGCCCTGGGACTAGCGGGGGAACAGAGACCCAGTACTTC	CASSPGTSGGTETQYF
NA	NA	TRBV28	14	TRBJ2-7	TGTGCCAGCAGGAAACAGGCTCTCTCCTACGAGCAGTACTTC	CASRKQALSYEQYF
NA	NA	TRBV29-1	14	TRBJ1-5	TGCAGCGTTGAAGAGGAGTATAGCAATCAGCCCCAGCATTTT	CSVEEEYSNQPQHF
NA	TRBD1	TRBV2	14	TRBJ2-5	TGTGCCAGCAGTGGGACAGGGGCCCAAGAGACCCAGTACTTC	CASSGTGAQETQYF
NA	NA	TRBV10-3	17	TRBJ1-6	TGTGCCATCAGTGAAATCCCCTCCGGGGTGGGTAATTCACCCCTCCACTTT	CAISEIPSGVGNSPLHF
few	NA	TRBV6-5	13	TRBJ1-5	TGTGCCAGCACCCCAAGGGGGTTGCAGCCCCAGCATTTT	CASTPRGLQPQHF
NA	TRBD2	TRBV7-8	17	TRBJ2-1	TGTGCCAGCAGCCCATGGACTAGCGGGATTTCGTACAATGAGCAGTTCTTC	CASSPWTSGISYNEQFF
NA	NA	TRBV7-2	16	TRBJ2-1	TGTGCCAGCAGCTTAAACGGCGGTTGGATCTCGGGTGAGCAGTTCTTC	CASSLNGGWISGEQFF
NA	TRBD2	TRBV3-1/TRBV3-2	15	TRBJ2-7	TGTGCCAGCACTCCCGGACATAGCGGGAGCTACGAGCAGTACTTC	CASTPGHSGSYEQYF
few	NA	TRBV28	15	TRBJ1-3	TGTGCCAGCAGCAGTAATCCAGACTCTGGAAACACCATATATTTT	CASSSNPDSGNTIYF
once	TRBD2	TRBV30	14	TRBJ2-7	TGTGCCTGGAGCTATCCTAGCGGTGACTACGAGCAGTACTTC	CAWSYPSGDYEQYF
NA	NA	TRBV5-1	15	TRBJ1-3	TGCGCCAGCAGCCCGTCCGCCGGGGTCGGAAACACCATATATTTT	CASSPSAGVGNTIYF